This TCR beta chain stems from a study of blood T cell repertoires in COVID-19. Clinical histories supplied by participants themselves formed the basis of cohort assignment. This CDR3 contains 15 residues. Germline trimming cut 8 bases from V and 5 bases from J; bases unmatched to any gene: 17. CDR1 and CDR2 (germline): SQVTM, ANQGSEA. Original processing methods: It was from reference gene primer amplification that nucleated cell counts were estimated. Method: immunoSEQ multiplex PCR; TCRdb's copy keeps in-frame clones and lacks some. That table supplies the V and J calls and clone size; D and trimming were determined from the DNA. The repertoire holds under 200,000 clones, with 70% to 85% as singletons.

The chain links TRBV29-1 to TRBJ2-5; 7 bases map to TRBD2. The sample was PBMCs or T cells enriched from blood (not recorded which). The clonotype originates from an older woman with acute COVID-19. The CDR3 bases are TGCAGCACATTTGGAGGCGCGGGAGTTGGGGAGACCCAGTACTTC. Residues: CSTFGGAGVGETQYF.